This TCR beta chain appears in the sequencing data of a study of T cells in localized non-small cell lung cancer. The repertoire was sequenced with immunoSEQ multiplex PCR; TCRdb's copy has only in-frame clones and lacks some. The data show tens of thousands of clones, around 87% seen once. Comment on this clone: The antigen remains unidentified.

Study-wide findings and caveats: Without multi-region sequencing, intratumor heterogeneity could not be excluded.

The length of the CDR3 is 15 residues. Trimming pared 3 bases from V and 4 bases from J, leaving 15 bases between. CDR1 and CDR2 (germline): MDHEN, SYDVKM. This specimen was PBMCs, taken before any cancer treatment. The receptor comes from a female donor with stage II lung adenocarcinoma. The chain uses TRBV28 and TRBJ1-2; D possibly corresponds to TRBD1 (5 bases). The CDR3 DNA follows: TGTGCCAGCAGTTTTGATGGAATGGGGGGCTATGGCTACACCTTC. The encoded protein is CASSFDGMGGYGYTF.